This T cell receptor (beta chain) was found in a study of blood T cell repertoires in COVID-19. Study overall: The United States, Italy and Spain supplied acute and convalescent COVID-19 samples. PBMCs, B-cell-depleted T cells, or T cells provided the cDNA or gDNA that made up the material.

Original processing notes: Using reference gene primer amplification, nucleated cell counts were estimated. Data came from immunoSEQ multiplex PCR; TCRdb stores just in-frame clones and leaves some out. That table supplies the V and J calls and clone size; D and trimming were determined from the DNA. In the table there are about 190,000 clones, over 75% of which are singletons. The CDR3 is made up of 11 amino acids. Germline CDR1 ENHRY, CDR2 SYGVKD. V lost 8 bases to trimming and J lost 3 bases, with 7 bases between them. The sequencing input was peripheral blood. The sequence came from a woman aged 50 to 65 with acute or convalescent COVID-19. This chain joins TRBV10-3 and TRBJ1-2; D is undetermined. The CDR3 nucleotides are TGTGCCATCCGCCGGGACTATGGCTACACCTTC. Amino acids: CAIRRDYGYTF.